The 18 T cell receptor beta chains given below trace back to one sample, sequenced in a study of T cells in Graves' hyperthyroidism and ophthalmopathy. RNA transcripts yielded amplified TCR beta CDR3 regions. First-round RT-PCR with HTBI primers amplified the TCR CDR3 region. Via MiXCR, TCRdb re-called the multiplex PCR reads, giving one row per CDR3 protein. Of nearly 250,000 distinct CDR3 sequences listed, roughly 15% were seen once; the top ten hold 28%. Sequenced: blood. These receptors came from a woman under 30 with Graves' ophthalmopathy.

The table lists this clonotype with many counts. The chain is built from TRBV14 and TRBJ1-1, with 10 bases fitting TRBD1. The CDR3 has 15 amino acids. V was pared by 4 bases and J by 0 bases, with 2 bases of the junction left unmatched. Germline V gene sequence: CDR1 SGHDN, CDR2 FVKESK. CDR3 in amino acids: CASSRGTGVNTEAFF. As DNA, the CDR3 is TGTGCCAGCAGCCGAGGGACAGGGGTGAACACTGAAGCTTTCTTT.

This clonotype appeared many times. This chain joins TRBV12-3 or TRBV12-4 and TRBJ1-1; 7 nucleotides align to TRBD1. This CDR3 contains 12 residues. Trimming at V came to 5 bases and at J to 11 bases, leaving 8 bases not matched to a gene. The chain's CDR3 is CASSDRVGFAFF. The CDR3, as DNA: TGTGCCAGCAGTGACAGGGTTGGTTTTGCTTTCTTT.

Many counts were recorded for this clonotype. This chain connects TRBV12-3 or TRBV12-4 to TRBJ2-5; D possibly corresponds to TRBD2 (6 bases). The CDR3 totals 14 residues. Trimming stripped 3 bases from V and 5 bases from J, with 13 bases between. DNA for the CDR3: TGTGCCAGCAGTTTCTCGAGGAGGGGCGAGACCCAGTACTTC. Protein product: CASSFSRRGETQYF.

This clonotype has ten or more counts. The DNA for the CDR3 is TGTGCCAGCAGTCCCGGACTAGTCGACGAGCAGTACTTC. Translating it yields CASSPGLVDEQYF. V is TRBV27 and J is TRBJ2-7, with TRBD2 matching 7 bases. V shed 5 bases, J shed 5 bases, and the junction held 6 bases outside the gene matches. The CDR3 covers 13 residues. The germline CDR1 and CDR2 sequences are MNHEY and SMNVEV (reference sequence).

This clonotype was counted at least ten times. CDR3 nucleotide sequence: TGTGCCAGCAGCTTTTCCGCCGGGACAAAAACCATGAACACTGAAGCTTTCTTT. This gives the protein CASSFSAGTKTMNTEAFF. The rearrangement joins TRBV7-8 to TRBJ1-1; TRBD1 might be the D (6 bases). This CDR3 comprises 18 residues. Trimming pared 3 bases from V and 0 bases from J, leaving 20 bases between. Germline V gives CDR1 SGHVS, CDR2 FQNEAQ.

In its sample, this clonotype was seen many times. The chain recombines TRBV7-2 with TRBJ2-5, with 11 bases lining up with TRBD2. CDR1 is SGHTA, CDR2 FQGNSA, per germline. V trimming: 5 bases; J trimming: 3 bases; junction bases outside the gene matches: 14. The CDR3 totals 18 residues. CDR3 sequence: CASSPPDRASGRKETQYF. CDR3 DNA: TGTGCCAGCAGCCCACCTGACCGGGCTAGCGGGAGGAAAGAGACCCAGTACTTC.

This clonotype was observed at least ten times. The gene calls are TRBV27 and TRBJ1-1; no reliable D call. Germline lookup yields CDR1 MNHEY and CDR2 SMNVEV (reference sequence). The CDR3 totals 14 residues. Trimming stripped 1 base from V and 4 bases from J, with 10 bases between. CDR3 region: CASSLYGVGTEAFF. For the CDR3, the DNA is TGTGCCAGCAGTTTATATGGGGTTGGCACTGAAGCTTTCTTT.

This sequence joins TRBV11-2 and TRBJ1-4; TRBD1 aligns across 10 bases. The CDR3 consists of 15 residues. J lost 5 bases, V lost 5 bases, and 5 bases had no gene match. Germline values: CDR1 SGHAT, CDR2 FQNNGV. The CDR3 DNA is TGTGCCAGCAGCGGGCGACAGGGGGCCAATGAAAAACTGTTTTTT. It translates to CASSGRQGANEKLFF. The complete variable domain, with remaining parts taken from reference TRBV11-2 and TRBJ1-4, reads EAGVAQSPRYKIIEKRQSVAFWCNPISGHATLYWYQQILGQGPKLLIQFQNNGVVDDSQLPKDRFSAERLKGVDSTLKIQPAKLEDSAVYLCASSGRQGANEKLFFGSGTQLSVL.

This clonotype was detected many times. J is TRBJ2-4 and V is TRBV5-6; D is undetermined. The length of the CDR3 is 16 residues. CDR1 is SGHDT, CDR2 YYEEEE, per germline. Deletions cut 1 base from V and 0 bases from J, with 11 bases between. This CDR3 is CASSLFRELAKNIQYF. The CDR3 DNA reads TGTGCCAGCAGCTTGTTCCGCGAATTAGCCAAAAACATTCAGTACTTC.

This clonotype was detected once. Given a much more abundant clone one base away, this may be a read error. The CDR3 DNA reads TGCAGTGCTAGGTCGGGCACAGATACGCAGTATTTT. This encodes CSARSGTDTQYF. The chain carries TRBV20-1 and TRBJ2-3; D is unresolved. CDR1 DFQATT and CDR2 SNEGSKA come from the germline V gene (reference sequence). CDR3 length: 12 amino acids. Trimming stripped 3 bases from V and 1 base from J, with 5 bases between.

This clonotype occurred a few times. It may be a read error: a sequence one base away is much more abundant. Since the CDR3 does not end with the conserved phenylalanine or tryptophan, this likely comes from a read error. The V call is TRBV6-1, the J call TRBJ1-2; D gene uncertain. Germline assignment: CDR1 MNHNS and CDR2 SASEGT. Deletions cut 5 bases from V and 4 bases from J, with 17 bases between. This CDR3 is built from 15 residues. The chain's CDR3 is CASSSHSSGLYGYTL. DNA of the CDR3: TGTGCCAGCAGTTCCCACTCTTCAGGACTCTATGGCTACACCCTC.

In this sample, this clonotype turned up many times. The gene calls are TRBV5-6 and TRBJ1-1; no firm D call. This CDR3 has 15 amino acids. Looked up from germline, CDR1 is SGHDT and CDR2 is YYEEEE. V was trimmed by 0 bases and J by 3 bases, leaving 12 bases between them. The CDR3 protein is CASSLDIPGDTEAFF. CDR3 DNA: TGTGCCAGCAGCTTGGATATCCCTGGGGACACTGAAGCTTTCTTT.

This clonotype was observed a handful of times. The J gene is TRBJ2-2, the V gene TRBV24-1; 8 bases align to TRBD2. J lost 2 bases, V lost 1 base, and 5 bases had no gene match. The V gene's germline CDR1 is KGHDR and CDR2 SFDVKD. This CDR3 comprises 17 residues. The CDR3 sequence is CATSDFGGASNTGELFF. CDR3 DNA: TGTGCCACCAGTGATTTCGGGGGGGCTAGTAACACCGGGGAGCTGTTTTTT.

The table lists this clonotype with many counts. The gene calls are TRBV4-1 and TRBJ2-1; possibly TRBD2 for D (7 bases). Germline values: CDR1 MGHRA, CDR2 YSYEKL. The CDR3 loop spans 17 amino acids. V was shortened by 0 bases and J by 0 bases, with 12 bases between the two germline ends. CDR3 DNA: TGCGCCAGCAGCCAAGATGGGGGGGGCAGCTCCTACAATGAGCAGTTCTTC. This sequence encodes CASSQDGGGSSYNEQFF.

Many counts were recorded for this clonotype. The chain joins TRBV20-1 to TRBJ1-6, with D possibly being TRBD1 (5 bases). CDR3 length equals 14 residues. V dropped 1 base and J dropped 7 bases, with 11 bases sitting between them. In germline, CDR1 is DFQATT, CDR2 SNEGSKA (reference sequence). This CDR3 reads CSARAQGFNSPLHF. The CDR3 nucleotides read TGCAGTGCTAGAGCGCAGGGTTTCAATTCACCCCTCCACTTT.

This clonotype was observed many times. The genes are TRBV28 and TRBJ2-5; D might be TRBD2 (5 bases). Trimming removed 2 bases at V and 5 bases at J, with 15 bases between. Germline CDR1 is MDHEN and CDR2 is SYDVKM. CDR3 size: 15 residues. For the CDR3, the DNA is TGTGCCAGCAGTTTAAACCTGCGGGCCGCCGAGACCCAGTACTTC. This translates into CASSLNLRAAETQYF.

The V call is TRBV2, the J call TRBJ2-5, with 10 bases identical to TRBD2. Germline V gene sequence: CDR1 SNHLY, CDR2 FYNNEI. V was pared by 4 bases and J by 5 bases, with 7 bases of the junction left unmatched. This CDR3 region has 15 residues. CDR3 region: CASSVASGGFETQYF. In DNA form, the CDR3 reads TGTGCCAGCAGTGTGGCTAGCGGGGGTTTTGAGACCCAGTACTTC.

In its sample, this clonotype was seen many times. V and J are TRBV10-3 and TRBJ1-1; D is uncertain. Trimming took 7 bases from V and 3 from J, leaving 12 bases between them. The CDR3 covers 13 residues. Germline CDR1 and CDR2: ENHRY and SYGVKD. The CDR3 loop is CAITQDRDTEAFF. DNA for the CDR3: TGTGCCATCACCCAAGACCGGGACACTGAAGCTTTCTTT.